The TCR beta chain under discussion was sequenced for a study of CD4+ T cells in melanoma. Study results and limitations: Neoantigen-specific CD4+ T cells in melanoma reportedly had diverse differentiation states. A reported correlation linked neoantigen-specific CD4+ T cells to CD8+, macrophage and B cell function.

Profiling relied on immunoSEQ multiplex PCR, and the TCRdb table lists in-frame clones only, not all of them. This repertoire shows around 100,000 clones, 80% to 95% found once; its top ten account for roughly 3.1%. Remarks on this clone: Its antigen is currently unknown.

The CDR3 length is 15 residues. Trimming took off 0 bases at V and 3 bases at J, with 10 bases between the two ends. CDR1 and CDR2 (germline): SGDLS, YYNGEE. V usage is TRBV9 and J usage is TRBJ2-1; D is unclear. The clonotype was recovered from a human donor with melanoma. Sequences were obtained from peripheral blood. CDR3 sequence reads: CASSVVPAHYNEQFF. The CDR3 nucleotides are TGTGCCAGCAGCGTAGTTCCCGCGCACTACAATGAGCAGTTCTTC.